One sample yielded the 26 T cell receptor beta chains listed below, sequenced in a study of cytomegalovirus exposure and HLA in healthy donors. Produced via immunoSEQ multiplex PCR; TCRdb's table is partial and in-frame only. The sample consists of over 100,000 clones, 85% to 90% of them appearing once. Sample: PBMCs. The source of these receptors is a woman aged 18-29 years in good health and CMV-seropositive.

CDR3 region: CASSLSGRETQYF. In DNA, the CDR3 is TGTGCCAGCAGTCTCTCAGGGCGCGAGACCCAGTACTTC. V is TRBV2 and J is TRBJ2-5; D perhaps matches TRBD1 (5 bases). Germline lookup yields CDR1 SNHLY and CDR2 FYNNEI. The CDR3 is made up of 13 amino acids. The V end lost 5 bases, the J end lost 5 bases, and 12 bases lay between the germline ends. Filled out from reference TRBV2 and TRBJ2-5, the complete variable domain reads EPEVTQTPSHQVTQMGQEVILRCVPISNHLYFYWYRQILGQKVEFLVSFYNNEISEKSEIFDDQFSVERPDGSNFTLKIRSTKLEDSAMYFCASSLSGRETQYFGPGTRLLVL.

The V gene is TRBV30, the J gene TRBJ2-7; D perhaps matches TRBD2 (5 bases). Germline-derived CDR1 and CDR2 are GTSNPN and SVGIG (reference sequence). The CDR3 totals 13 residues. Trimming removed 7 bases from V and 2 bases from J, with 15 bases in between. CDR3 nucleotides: TGTGCCTCGTCCGCCGGGATCACCTACGAGCAGTACTTC. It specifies CASSAGITYEQYF.

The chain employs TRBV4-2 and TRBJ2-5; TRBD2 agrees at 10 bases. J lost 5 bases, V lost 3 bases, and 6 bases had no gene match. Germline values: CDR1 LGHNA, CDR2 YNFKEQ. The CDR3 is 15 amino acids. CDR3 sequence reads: CASSQATSGVETQYF. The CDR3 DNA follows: TGTGCCAGCAGCCAGGCCACTAGCGGGGTGGAGACCCAGTACTTC.

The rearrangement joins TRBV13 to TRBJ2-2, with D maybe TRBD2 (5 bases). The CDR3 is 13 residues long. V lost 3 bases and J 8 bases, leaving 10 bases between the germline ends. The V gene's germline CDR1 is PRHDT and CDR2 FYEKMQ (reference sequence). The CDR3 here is CASSFGWRGELFF. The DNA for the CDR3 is TGTGCCAGCAGCTTTGGTTGGAGGGGGGAGCTGTTTTTT.

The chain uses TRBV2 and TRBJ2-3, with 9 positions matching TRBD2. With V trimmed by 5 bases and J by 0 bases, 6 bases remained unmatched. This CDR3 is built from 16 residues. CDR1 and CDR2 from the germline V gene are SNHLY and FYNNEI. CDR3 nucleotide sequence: TGTGCCAGCAGTCGAGCGGGAGGAACTAGCACAGATACGCAGTATTTT. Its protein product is CASSRAGGTSTDTQYF.

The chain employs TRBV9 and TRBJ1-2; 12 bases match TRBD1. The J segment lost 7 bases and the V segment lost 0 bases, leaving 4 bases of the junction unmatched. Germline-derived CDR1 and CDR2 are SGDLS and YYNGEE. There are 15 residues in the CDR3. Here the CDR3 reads CASSVGGQGARGYTF. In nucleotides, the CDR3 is TGTGCCAGCAGCGTAGGGGGACAGGGGGCGCGTGGCTACACCTTC.

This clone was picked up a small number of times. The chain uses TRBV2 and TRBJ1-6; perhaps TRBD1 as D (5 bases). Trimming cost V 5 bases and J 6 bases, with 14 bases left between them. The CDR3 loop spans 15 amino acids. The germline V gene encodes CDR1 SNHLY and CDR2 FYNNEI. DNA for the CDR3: TGTGCCAGCAGTATAACAGGCTCCACTAATTCACCCCTCCACTTT. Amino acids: CASSITGSTNSPLHF.

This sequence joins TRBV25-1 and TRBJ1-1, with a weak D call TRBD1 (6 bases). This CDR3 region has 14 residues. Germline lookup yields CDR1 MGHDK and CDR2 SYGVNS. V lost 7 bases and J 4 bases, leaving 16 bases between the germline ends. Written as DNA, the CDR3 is TGTGCCAGCAAGGGGGTAGGGCCGGGCACTGAAGCTTTCTTT. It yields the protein CASKGVGPGTEAFF. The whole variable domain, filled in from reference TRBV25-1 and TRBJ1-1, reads EADIYQTPRYLVIGTGKKITLECSQTMGHDKMYWYQQDPGMELHLIHYSYGVNSTEKGDLSSESTVSRIRTEHFPLTLESARPSHTSQYLCASKGVGPGTEAFFGQGTRLTVV.

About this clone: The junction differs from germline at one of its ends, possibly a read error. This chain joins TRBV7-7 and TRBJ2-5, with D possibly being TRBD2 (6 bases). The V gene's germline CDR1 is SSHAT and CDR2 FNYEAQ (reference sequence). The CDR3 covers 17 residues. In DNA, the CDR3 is TGTGCTAGCAGCTTAGGTCGGACGGGGGTTAGCCAAGAGACCCAGTACTTC. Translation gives CASSLGRTGVSQETQYF.

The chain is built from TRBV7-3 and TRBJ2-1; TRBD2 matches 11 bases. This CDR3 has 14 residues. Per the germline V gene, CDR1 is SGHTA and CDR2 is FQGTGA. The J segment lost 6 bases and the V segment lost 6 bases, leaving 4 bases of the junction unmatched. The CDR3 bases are TGTGCCAGCAGTAGGGGACTAGCGGCCAATGAGCAGTTCTTC. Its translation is CASSRGLAANEQFF.

In DNA form, the CDR3 reads TGTGCCAGCTCCTTCGCGGAGGGCTACACCTTC. Its translation: CASSFAEGYTF. J is TRBJ1-2 and V is TRBV18; D ambiguous. The V end lost 6 bases, the J end lost 8 bases, and 10 bases lay between the germline ends. CDR1 is KGHSH, CDR2 LQKENI, per germline. The CDR3 runs 11 residues. The full variable domain, completed using reference TRBV18 and TRBJ1-2, is NAGVMQNPRHLVRRRGQEARLRCSPMKGHSHVYWYRQLPEEGLKFMVYLQKENIIDESGMPKERFSAEFPKEGPSILRIQQVVRGDSAAYFCASSFAEGYTFGSGTRLTVV.

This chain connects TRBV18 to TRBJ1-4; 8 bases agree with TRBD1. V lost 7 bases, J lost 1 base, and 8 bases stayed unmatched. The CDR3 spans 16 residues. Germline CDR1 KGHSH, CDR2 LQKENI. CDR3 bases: TGTGCCAGCTTACATCCAGGGGGCCAAACTAATGAAAAACTGTTTTTT. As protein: CASLHPGGQTNEKLFF.

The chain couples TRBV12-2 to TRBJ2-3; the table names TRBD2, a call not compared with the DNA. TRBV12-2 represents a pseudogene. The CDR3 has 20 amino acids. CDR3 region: CASRLERLLAGRDSTDTQYF. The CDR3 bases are TGTGCAAGTCGCTTAGAACGTCTCCTAGCGGGAAGAGATAGCACAGATACGCAGTATTTT.

CDR3 loop: CASSFPRGYSGANVLTF. The CDR3 DNA sequence: TGTGCCAGCAGCTTTCCCAGGGGATACTCTGGGGCCAACGTCCTGACTTTC. The chain couples TRBV7-9 to TRBJ2-6; perhaps TRBD1 as D (6 bases). There are 17 residues in the CDR3. The V end was cut by 3 bases, the J end by 0 bases, with 12 bases between. Germline V gene sequence: CDR1 SEHNR, CDR2 FQNEAQ (reference sequence).

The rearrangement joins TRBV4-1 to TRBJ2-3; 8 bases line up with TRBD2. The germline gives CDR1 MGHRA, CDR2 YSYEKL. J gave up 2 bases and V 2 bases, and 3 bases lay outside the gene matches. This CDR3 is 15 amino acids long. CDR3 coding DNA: TGCGCCAGCAGCCAAACTAGCGGATACACAGATACGCAGTATTTT. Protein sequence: CASSQTSGYTDTQYF.

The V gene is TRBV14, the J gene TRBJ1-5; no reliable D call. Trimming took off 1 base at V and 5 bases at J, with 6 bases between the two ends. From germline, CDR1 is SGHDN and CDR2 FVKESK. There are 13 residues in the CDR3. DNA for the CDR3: TGTGCCAGCAGCCAAGGGGCAGATCAGCCCCAGCATTTT. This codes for CASSQGADQPQHF.

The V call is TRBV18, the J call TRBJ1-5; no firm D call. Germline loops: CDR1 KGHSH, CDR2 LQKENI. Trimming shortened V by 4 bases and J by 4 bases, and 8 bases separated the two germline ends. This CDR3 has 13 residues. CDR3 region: CASSRQANQPQHF. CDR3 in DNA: TGTGCCAGCTCACGGCAGGCAAATCAGCCCCAGCATTTT.

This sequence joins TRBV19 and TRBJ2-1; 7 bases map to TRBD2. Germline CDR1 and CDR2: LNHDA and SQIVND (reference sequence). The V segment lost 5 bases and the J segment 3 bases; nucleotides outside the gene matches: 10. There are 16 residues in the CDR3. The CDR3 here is CASSSWTSGYYNEQFF. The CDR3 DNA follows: TGTGCCAGTAGTTCATGGACTAGTGGTTACTACAATGAGCAGTTCTTC.

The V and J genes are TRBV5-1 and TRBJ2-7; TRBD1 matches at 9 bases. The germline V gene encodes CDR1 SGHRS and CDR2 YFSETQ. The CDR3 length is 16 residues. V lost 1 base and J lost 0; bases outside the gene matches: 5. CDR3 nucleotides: TGCGCCAGCAGCTTGAGTGTGGGACAGGGCTCCTACGAGCAGTACTTC. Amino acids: CASSLSVGQGSYEQYF.

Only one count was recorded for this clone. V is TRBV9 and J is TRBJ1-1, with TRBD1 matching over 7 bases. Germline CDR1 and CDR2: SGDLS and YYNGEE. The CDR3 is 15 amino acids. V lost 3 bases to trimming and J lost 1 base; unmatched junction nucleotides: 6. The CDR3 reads CASSARQGSNTEAFF. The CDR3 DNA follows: TGTGCCAGCAGCGCCAGACAGGGTTCGAACACTGAAGCTTTCTTT.

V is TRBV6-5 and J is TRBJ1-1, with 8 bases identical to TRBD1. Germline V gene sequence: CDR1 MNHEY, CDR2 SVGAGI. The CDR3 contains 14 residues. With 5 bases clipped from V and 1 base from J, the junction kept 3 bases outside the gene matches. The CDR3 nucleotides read TGTGCCAGCAGTGGGGACAGGCGGAACACTGAAGCTTTCTTT. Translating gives CASSGDRRNTEAFF.

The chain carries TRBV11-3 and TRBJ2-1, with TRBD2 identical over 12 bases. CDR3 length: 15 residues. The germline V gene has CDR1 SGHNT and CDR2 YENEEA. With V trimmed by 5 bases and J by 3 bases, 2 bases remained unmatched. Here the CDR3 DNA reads TGTGCCAGCAGCCCGACTAGCGGGGGCTACAATGAGCAGTTCTTC. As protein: CASSPTSGGYNEQFF. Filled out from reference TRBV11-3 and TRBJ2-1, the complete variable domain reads EAGVVQSPRYKIIEKKQPVAFWCNPISGHNTLYWYLQNLGQGPELLIRYENEEAVDDSQLPKDRFSAERLKGVDSTLKIQPAELGDSAVYLCASSPTSGGYNEQFFGPGTRLTVL.

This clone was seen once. CDR3 region: CAWSSAGGTQPQHF. Written as DNA, the CDR3 is TGTGCCTGGAGTTCGGCAGGGGGCACTCAGCCCCAGCATTTT. This chain joins TRBV30 and TRBJ1-5, with TRBD1 matching over 8 bases. CDR1 is GTSNPN, CDR2 SVGIG, per germline (reference sequence). There are 14 residues in the CDR3. V gave up 2 bases and J gave up 6 bases; unmatched junction bases: 6.

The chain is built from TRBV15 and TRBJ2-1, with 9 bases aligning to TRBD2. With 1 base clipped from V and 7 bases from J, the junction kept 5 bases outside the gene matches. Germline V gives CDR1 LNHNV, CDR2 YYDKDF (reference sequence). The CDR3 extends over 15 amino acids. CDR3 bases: TGTGCCACCAGCAGAGTAGCGGGAGAAGGGAATGAGCAGTTCTTC. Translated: CATSRVAGEGNEQFF.

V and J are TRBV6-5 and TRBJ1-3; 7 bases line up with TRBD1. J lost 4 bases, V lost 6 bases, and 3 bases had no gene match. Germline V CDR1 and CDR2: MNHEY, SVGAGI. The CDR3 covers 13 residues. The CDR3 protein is CASRRQGGNTIYF. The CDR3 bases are TGTGCCAGCAGAAGACAGGGAGGAAACACCATATATTTT.

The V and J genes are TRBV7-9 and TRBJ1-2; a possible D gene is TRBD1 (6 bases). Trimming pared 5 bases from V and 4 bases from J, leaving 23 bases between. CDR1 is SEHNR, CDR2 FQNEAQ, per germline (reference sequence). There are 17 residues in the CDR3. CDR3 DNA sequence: TGTGCCAGCAGCCCCCAAGGTGTGGACAGCCCGAGCTATGGCTACACCTTC. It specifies CASSPQGVDSPSYGYTF.